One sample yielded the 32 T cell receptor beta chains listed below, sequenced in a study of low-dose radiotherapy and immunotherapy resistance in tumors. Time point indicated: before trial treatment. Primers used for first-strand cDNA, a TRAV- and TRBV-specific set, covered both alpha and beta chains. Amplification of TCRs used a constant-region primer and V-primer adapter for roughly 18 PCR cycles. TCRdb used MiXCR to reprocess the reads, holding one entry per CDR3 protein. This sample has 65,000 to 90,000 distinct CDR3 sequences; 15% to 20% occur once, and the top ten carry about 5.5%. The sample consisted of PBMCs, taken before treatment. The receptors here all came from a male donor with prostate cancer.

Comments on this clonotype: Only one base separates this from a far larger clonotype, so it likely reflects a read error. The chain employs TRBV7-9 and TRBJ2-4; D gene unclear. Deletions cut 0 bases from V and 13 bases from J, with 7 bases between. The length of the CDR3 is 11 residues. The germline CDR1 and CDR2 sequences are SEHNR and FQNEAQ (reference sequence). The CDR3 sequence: CASSLADEQYF. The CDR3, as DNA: TGTGCCAGCAGCTTAGCCGATGAGCAGTACTTC.

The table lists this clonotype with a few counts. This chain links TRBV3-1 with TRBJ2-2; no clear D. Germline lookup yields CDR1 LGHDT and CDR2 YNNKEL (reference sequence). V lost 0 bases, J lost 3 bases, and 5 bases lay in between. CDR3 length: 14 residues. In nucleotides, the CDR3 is TGTGCCAGCAGCCAAGATTCCGACACCGGGGAGCTGTTTTTT. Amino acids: CASSQDSDTGELFF.

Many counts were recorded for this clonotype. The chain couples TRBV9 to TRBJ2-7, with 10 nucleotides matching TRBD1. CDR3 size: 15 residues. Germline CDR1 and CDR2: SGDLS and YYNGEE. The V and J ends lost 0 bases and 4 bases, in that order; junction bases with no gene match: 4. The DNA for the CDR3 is TGTGCCAGCAGCGTAGACGGGACAGGGGCATACGAGCAGTACTTC. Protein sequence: CASSVDGTGAYEQYF. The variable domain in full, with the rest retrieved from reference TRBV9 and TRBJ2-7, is DSGVTQTPKHLITATGQRVTLRCSPRSGDLSVYWYQQSLDQGLQFLIQYYNGEERAKGNILERFSAQQFPDLHSELNLSSLELGDSALYFCASSVDGTGAYEQYFGPGTRLTVT.

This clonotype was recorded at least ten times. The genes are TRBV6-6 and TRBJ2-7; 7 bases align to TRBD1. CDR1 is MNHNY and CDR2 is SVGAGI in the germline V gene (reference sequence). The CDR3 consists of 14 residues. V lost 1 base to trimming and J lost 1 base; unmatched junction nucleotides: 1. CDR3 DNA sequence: TGTGCCAGCAGTTACTTGGGACAGTCCTACGAGCAGTACTTC. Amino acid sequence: CASSYLGQSYEQYF.

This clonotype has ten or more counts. Here the CDR3 reads CASSSTSGLAGTYNEQFF. The CDR3 DNA reads as TGTGCCAGCAGCTCAACCTCCGGACTAGCGGGAACCTACAATGAGCAGTTCTTC. V is TRBV7-8 and J is TRBJ2-1; 12 bases are a match to TRBD2. CDR1 and CDR2 (germline): SGHVS, FQNEAQ. There are 18 residues in the CDR3. V was pared by 4 bases and J by 2 bases, with 9 bases of the junction left unmatched.

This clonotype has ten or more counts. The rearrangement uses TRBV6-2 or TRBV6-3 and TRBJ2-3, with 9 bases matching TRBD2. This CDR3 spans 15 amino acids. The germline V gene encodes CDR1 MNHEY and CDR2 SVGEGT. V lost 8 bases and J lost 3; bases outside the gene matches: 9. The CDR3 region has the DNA TGTGCCAGCGGAATTGGGCTAGCGGGGACAGATACGCAGTATTTT. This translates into CASGIGLAGTDTQYF.

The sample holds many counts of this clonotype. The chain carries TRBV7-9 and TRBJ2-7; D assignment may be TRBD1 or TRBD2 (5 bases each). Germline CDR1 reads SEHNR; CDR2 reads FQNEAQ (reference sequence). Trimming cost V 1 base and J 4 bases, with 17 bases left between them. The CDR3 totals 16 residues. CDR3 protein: CASSLVGWGTNYEQYF. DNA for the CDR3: TGTGCCAGCAGCTTAGTTGGGTGGGGGACCAATTACGAGCAGTACTTC.

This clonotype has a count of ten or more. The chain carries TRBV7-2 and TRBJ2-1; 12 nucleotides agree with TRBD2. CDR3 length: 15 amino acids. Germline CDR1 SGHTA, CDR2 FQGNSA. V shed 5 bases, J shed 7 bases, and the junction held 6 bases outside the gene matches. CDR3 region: CASSPPGTSGNEQFF. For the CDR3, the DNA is TGTGCCAGCAGCCCCCCCGGGACTAGCGGGAATGAGCAGTTCTTC.

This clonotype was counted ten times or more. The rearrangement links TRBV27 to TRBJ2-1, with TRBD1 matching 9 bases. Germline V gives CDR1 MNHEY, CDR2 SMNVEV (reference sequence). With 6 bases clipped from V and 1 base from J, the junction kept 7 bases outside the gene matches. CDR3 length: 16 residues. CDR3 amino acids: CASRDSTGGSYNEQFF. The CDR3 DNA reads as TGTGCCAGCAGAGACTCGACAGGGGGATCCTACAATGAGCAGTTCTTC.

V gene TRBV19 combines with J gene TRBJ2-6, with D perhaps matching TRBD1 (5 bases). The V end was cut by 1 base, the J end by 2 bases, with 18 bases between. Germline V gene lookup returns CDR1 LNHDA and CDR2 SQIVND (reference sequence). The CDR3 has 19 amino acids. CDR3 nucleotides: TGTGCCAGTAGTATAGGGTCTACCAGGGTTAGGGCTGGGGCCAACGTCCTGACTTTC. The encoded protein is CASSIGSTRVRAGANVLTF. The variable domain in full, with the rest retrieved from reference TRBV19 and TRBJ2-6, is DGGITQSPKYLFRKEGQNVTLSCEQNLNHDAMYWYRQDPGQGLRLIYYSQIVNDFQKGDIAEGYSVSREKKESFPLTVTSAQKNPTAFYLCASSIGSTRVRAGANVLTFGAGSRLTVL.

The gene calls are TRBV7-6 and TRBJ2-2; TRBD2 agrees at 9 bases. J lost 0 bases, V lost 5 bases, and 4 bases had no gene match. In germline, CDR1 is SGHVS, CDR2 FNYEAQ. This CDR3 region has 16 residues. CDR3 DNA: TGTGCCAGCAGCCTTAGCGGGGGCCCGAACACCGGGGAGCTGTTTTTT. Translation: CASSLSGGPNTGELFF.

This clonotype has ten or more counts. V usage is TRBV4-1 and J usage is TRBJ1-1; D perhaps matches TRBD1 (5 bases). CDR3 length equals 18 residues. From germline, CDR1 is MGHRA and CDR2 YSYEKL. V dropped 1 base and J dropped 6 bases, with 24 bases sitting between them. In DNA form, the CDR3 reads TGCGCCAGCAGCCAAGTGGTTGTGGTTAGGGGTCCTCTTTCTGAAGCTTTCTTT. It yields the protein CASSQVVVVRGPLSEAFF.

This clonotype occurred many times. CDR3 loop: CSVEDGGTEAFF. Here the CDR3 DNA reads TGCAGCGTTGAGGACGGGGGGACTGAAGCTTTCTTT. The rearrangement links TRBV29-1 to TRBJ1-1, with D possibly TRBD1 on 5 matching bases. There are 12 residues in the CDR3. CDR1 SQVTM and CDR2 ANQGSEA come from the germline V gene. V was shortened by 3 bases and J by 5 bases, with 10 bases between the two germline ends.

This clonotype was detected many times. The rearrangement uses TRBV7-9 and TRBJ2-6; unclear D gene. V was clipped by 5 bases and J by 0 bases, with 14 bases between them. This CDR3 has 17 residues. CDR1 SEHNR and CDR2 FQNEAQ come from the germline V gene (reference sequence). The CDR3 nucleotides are TGTGCCAGCAGCCGAATGACACCTTTCTCTGGGGCCAACGTCCTGACTTTC. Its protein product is CASSRMTPFSGANVLTF.

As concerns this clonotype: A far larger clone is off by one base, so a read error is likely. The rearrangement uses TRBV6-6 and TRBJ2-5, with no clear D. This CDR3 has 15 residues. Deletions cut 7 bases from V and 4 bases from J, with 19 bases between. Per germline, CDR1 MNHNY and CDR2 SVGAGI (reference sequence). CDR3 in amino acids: CASTTFRTDRETQYF. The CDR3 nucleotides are TGTGCCAGCACCACTTTTAGGACGGACCGAGAGACCCAGTACTTC.

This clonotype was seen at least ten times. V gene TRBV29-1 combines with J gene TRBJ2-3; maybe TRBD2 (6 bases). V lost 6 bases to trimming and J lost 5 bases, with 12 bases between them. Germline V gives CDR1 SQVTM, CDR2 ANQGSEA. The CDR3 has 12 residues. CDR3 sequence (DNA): TGCAGCGTAACTGGGGGAGGAGATACGCAGTATTTT. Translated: CSVTGGGDTQYF.

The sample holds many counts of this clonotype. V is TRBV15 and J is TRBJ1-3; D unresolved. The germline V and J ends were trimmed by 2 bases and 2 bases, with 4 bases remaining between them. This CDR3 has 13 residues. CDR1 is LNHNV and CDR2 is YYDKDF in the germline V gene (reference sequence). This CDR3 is CATSRYPGNTIYF. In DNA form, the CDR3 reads TGTGCCACCAGCAGATACCCTGGAAACACCATATATTTT.

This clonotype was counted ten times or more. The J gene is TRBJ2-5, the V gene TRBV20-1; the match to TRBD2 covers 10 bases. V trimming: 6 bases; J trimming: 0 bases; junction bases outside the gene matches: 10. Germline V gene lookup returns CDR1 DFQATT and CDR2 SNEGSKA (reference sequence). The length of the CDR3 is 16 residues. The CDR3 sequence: CSAASGGLAYQETQYF. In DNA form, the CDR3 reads TGCAGTGCGGCTAGTGGGGGACTAGCGTACCAAGAGACCCAGTACTTC.

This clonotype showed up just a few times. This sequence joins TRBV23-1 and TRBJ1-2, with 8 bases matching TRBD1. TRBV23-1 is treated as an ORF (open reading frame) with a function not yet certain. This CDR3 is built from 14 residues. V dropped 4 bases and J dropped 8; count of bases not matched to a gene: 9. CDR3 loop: CASSPGQGGGGYTF. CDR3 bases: TGCGCCAGCAGTCCAGGACAGGGCGGCGGGGGCTACACCTTC.

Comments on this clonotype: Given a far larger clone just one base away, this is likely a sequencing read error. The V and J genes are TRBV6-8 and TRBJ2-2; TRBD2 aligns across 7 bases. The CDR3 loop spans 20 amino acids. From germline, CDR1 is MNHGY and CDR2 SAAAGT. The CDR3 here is CASSWSALNSGNFGTGELLF. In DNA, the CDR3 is TGTGCCAGCAGTTGGTCCGCACTTAACAGCGGGAACTTCGGCACCGGGGAGCTGTTATTT.

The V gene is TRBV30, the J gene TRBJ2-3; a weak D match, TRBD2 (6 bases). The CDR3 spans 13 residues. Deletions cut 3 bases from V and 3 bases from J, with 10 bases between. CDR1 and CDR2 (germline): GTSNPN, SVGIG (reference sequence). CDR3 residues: CAWSGRGTDTQYF. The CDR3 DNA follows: TGTGCCTGGAGCGGGCGGGGAACAGATACGCAGTATTTT. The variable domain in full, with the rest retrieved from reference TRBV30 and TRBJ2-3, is SQTIHQWPATLVQPVGSPLSLECTVEGTSNPNLYWYRQAAGRGLQLLFYSVGIGQISSEVPQNLSASRPQDRQFILSSKKLLLSDSGFYLCAWSGRGTDTQYFGPGTRLTVL.

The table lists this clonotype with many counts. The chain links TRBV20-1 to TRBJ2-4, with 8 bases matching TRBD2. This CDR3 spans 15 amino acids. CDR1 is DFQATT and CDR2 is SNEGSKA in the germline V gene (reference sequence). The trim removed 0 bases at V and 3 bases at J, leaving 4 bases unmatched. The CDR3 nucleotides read TGCAGTGCTAGAGAAGCGGGAGTAGGCAAAAACATTCAGTACTTC. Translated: CSAREAGVGKNIQYF.

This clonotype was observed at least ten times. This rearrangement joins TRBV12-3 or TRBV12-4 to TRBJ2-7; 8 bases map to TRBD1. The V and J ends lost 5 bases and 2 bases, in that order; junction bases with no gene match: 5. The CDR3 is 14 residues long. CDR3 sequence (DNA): TGTGCCAGCAGTCCGGGACAGGCTACCTACGAGCAGTACTTC. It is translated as CASSPGQATYEQYF.

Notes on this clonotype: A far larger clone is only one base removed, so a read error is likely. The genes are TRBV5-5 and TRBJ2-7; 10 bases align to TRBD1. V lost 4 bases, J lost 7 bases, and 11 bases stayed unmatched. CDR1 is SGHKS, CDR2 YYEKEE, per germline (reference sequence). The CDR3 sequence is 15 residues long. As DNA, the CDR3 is TGTGCCAGCAGCGCGGGACAGGGGTTTCACAATGAGCAGTACTTC. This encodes CASSAGQGFHNEQYF.

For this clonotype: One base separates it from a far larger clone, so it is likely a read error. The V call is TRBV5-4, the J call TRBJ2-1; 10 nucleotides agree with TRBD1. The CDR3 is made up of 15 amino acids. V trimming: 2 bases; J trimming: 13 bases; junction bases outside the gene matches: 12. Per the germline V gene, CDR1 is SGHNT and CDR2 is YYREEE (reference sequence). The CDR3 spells CASSLTGQGPETQFF. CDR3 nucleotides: TGTGCCAGCAGCTTAACGGGACAGGGGCCAGAGACCCAGTTCTTC.

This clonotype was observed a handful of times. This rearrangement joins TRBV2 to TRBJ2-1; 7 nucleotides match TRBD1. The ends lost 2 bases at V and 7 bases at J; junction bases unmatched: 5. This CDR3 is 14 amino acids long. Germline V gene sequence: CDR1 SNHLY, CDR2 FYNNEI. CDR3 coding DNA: TGTGCCAGCAGTGAAATGCAGGGGGTGAATGAGCAGTTCTTC. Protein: CASSEMQGVNEQFF.

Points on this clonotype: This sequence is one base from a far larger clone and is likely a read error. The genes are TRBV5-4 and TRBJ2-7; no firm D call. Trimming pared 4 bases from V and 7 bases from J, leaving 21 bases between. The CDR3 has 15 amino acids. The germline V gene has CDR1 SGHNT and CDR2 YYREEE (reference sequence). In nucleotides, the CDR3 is TGTGCCAGCAGCCGAGACGCAGACAACTACAATGAGCAGTACTTC. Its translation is CASSRDADNYNEQYF.

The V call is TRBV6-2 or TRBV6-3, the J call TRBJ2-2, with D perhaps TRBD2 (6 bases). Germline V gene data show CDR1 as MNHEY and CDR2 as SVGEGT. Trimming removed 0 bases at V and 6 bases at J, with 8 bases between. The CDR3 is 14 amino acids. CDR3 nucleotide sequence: TGTGCCAGCAGTTACTCGCGGGGATCCGGGGAGCTGTTTTTT. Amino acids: CASSYSRGSGELFF.

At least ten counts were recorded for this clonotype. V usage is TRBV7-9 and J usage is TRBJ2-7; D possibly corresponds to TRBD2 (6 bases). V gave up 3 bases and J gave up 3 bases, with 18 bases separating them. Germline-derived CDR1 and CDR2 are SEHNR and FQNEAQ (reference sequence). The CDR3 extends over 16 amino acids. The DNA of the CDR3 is TGTGCCAGCAGCTTTGGGGGGTCAGACAGTGGCTACGAGCAGTACTTC. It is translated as CASSFGGSDSGYEQYF.

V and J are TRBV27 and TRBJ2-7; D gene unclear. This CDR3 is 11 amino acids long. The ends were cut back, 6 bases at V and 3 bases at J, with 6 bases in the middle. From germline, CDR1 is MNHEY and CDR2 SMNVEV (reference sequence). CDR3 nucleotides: TGTGCCAGCAGGCTGAACTACGAGCAGTACTTC. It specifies CASRLNYEQYF.

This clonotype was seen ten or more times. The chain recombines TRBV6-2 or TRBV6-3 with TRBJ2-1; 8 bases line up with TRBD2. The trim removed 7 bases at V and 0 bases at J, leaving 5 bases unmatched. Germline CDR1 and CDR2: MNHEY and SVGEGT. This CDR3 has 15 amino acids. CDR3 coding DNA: TGTGCCAGCAACGGCGGGGGGCGCTCCTACAATGAGCAGTTCTTC. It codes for CASNGGGRSYNEQFF.

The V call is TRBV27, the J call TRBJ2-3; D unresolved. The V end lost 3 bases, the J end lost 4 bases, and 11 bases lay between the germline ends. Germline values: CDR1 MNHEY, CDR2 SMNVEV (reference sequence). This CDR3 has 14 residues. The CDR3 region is CASSFEGLADTQYF. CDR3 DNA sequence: TGTGCCAGCAGTTTCGAAGGTTTGGCAGATACGCAGTATTTT.